The 10 T cell receptor beta chains given below trace back to one sample, sequenced in a study of blood T cells in healthy people across ages. PCR was performed a second time for about 7 to 12 cycles using a sample-barcoded 5' primer and a J-beta primer mix. TCRdb reprocessed the 5' RACE reads with MiXCR, giving one entry per CDR3 protein. Of 720,000 or so distinct CDR3 sequences listed, roughly 43% are singletons. Sequencing was carried out using blood. The receptor source for this set is an elderly man in good health.

This clonotype was recorded many times. J is TRBJ1-2 and V is TRBV7-2, with TRBD1 identical over 7 bases. CDR3 length equals 13 residues. Looked up from germline, CDR1 is SGHTA and CDR2 is FQGNSA. Unmatched junction bases numbered 9, after V lost 1 base and J lost 13 bases. The CDR3 sequence: CASSLDHRGRGTF. The CDR3 coding sequence is TGTGCCAGCAGCTTAGACCACAGGGGCCGGGGCACCTTC.

This clonotype appeared a few times. The rearrangement uses TRBV3-1 and TRBJ2-3, with D perhaps TRBD1 (5 bases). CDR3 length: 14 residues. Trimming stripped 6 bases from V and 2 bases from J, with 12 bases between. Germline V CDR1 and CDR2: LGHDT, YNNKEL (reference sequence). CDR3 coding DNA: TGTGCCAGCAGGCCACAGGCCTCCACAGATACGCAGTATTTT. Protein product: CASRPQASTDTQYF.

In its sample, this clonotype was seen a few times. The J gene is TRBJ2-5, the V gene TRBV5-1; TRBD2 matches at 9 bases. With 4 bases clipped from V and 5 bases from J, the junction kept 9 bases outside the gene matches. This CDR3 has 15 residues. The germline V gene encodes CDR1 SGHRS and CDR2 YFSETQ. DNA for the CDR3: TGCGCCAGCAGCCGTAGCGGGAGAAGTCAGGAGACCCAGTACTTC. Amino acid sequence: CASSRSGRSQETQYF.

This chain joins TRBV6-1 and TRBJ1-6; D is undetermined. The V gene lost 4 bases and the J gene lost 0 bases, with 10 bases spanning the gap. Per germline, CDR1 MNHNS and CDR2 SASEGT. The CDR3 covers 16 residues. In DNA form, the CDR3 reads TGTGCCAGCAGTGGCGCCTCGAGCTCCTATAATTCACCCCTCCACTTT. Translation gives CASSGASSSYNSPLHF.

This clonotype was counted once. The chain combines TRBV5-5 with TRBJ2-3, with 7 bases that match TRBD1. Germline CDR1 and CDR2: SGHKS and YYEKEE (reference sequence). The CDR3 totals 16 residues. After removal of 4 bases from V and 0 bases from J, the junction contained 8 bases not matched to a gene. The CDR3 sequence is CASSRDSAVSTDTQYF. As DNA, the CDR3 is TGTGCCAGCAGCCGGGACAGTGCCGTTAGCACAGATACGCAGTATTTT.

In its sample, this clonotype was seen once. This rearrangement joins TRBV9 to TRBJ2-5; D unresolved. The closer fit of TRBJ2-7 to the DNA end suggests the J call may be wrong. The V gene's germline CDR1 is SGDLS and CDR2 YYNGEE. The CDR3 spans 15 residues. CDR3 in amino acids: CASSGDPTEVGEQYF. CDR3 sequence (DNA): TGTGCCAGCAGCGGAGACCCTACGGAAGTCGGCGAGCAGTACTTC.

The sample holds many counts of this clonotype. This sequence joins TRBV29-1 and TRBJ2-1; D unresolved. The germline gives CDR1 SQVTM, CDR2 ANQGSEA. The V gene lost 0 bases and the J gene lost 3 bases, with 3 bases spanning the gap. This CDR3 region has 12 residues. The CDR3 DNA is TGCAGCGTTGAAGATAACTACAATGAGCAGTTCTTC. Translating gives CSVEDNYNEQFF.

V and J are TRBV5-1 and TRBJ2-3, with 8 bases matching TRBD1. The CDR3 totals 19 residues. Germline trimming cut 3 bases from V and 2 bases from J; bases unmatched to any gene: 17. CDR1 and CDR2 from the germline V gene are SGHRS and YFSETQ. In DNA, the CDR3 is TGCGCCAGCAGCTCAACGTCGCGGCCCGGGACAGGCCTCACAGATACGCAGTATTTT. The encoded protein is CASSSTSRPGTGLTDTQYF.

The J gene is TRBJ2-3, the V gene TRBV5-1; 10 bases align to TRBD2. CDR3 length: 16 amino acids. Unmatched junction bases numbered 7, after V lost 1 base and J lost 5 bases. From germline, CDR1 is SGHRS and CDR2 YFSETQ. CDR3 region: CASSLWLAGAQDTQYF. CDR3 sequence (DNA): TGCGCCAGCAGCTTGTGGCTAGCGGGGGCCCAAGATACGCAGTATTTT.

This clonotype has just a few counts. DNA for the CDR3: TGTGCCAGCTCGGGCAGGGAAAGGCAGCCCCAGCATTTT. Protein sequence: CASSGRERQPQHF. The rearrangement links TRBV6-6 to TRBJ1-5; tentatively, D is TRBD1 (5 bases). Germline values: CDR1 MNHNY, CDR2 SVGAGI (reference sequence). The V end lost 8 bases, the J end lost 7 bases, and 15 bases lay between the germline ends. The CDR3 covers 13 residues.